A single sample is the source of the 29 T cell receptor beta chains below, sequenced in a study of immune evolution from preneoplasia to lung adenocarcinoma. Data came from immunoSEQ multiplex PCR; TCRdb stores just in-frame clones and leaves some out. The data hold around 4,000 clones, with about 86% observed a single time. Sequenced input: FFPE minimally invasive lung adenocarcinoma tissue. These receptors originate from a person aged 65-85 years with lung adenocarcinoma.

V and J are TRBV28 and TRBJ2-1; possible D gene TRBD1, 8 bases. The V and J ends lost 7 bases and 6 bases respectively, with 22 bases between them. The length of the CDR3 is 16 residues. Looked up from germline, CDR1 is MDHEN and CDR2 is SYDVKM. In nucleotides, the CDR3 is TGTGCCAGCACTCCCTTACAGGGGGGGAGCCTCAATGAGCAGTTCTTC. It specifies CASTPLQGGSLNEQFF.

This rearrangement joins TRBV9 to TRBJ2-2; 12 positions match TRBD1. This CDR3 is built from 18 residues. The germline V gene has CDR1 SGDLS and CDR2 YYNGEE. The V segment lost 4 bases and the J segment 1 base; nucleotides outside the gene matches: 8. The CDR3 DNA is TGTGCCAGCAGCCCTCCCGGGACAGGGGGCGTGAACACCGGGGAGCTGTTTTTT. Translation: CASSPPGTGGVNTGELFF.

The chain has TRBV6-7 and TRBJ2-7, with 7 nucleotides matching TRBD1. TRBV6-7 is placed among ORFs of uncertain function. V lost 0 bases to trimming and J lost 5 bases; unmatched junction nucleotides: 10. The CDR3 sequence is 16 residues long. In DNA form, the CDR3 reads TGTGCCAGCAGTTACTCCCACAGGGGCTACCCTAACGAGCAGTACTTC. Protein: CASSYSHRGYPNEQYF.

The gene calls are TRBV7-3 and TRBJ1-4, with D uncertain. In germline, CDR1 is SGHTA, CDR2 FQGTGA. The CDR3 sequence is 15 residues long. V was shortened by 1 base and J by 2 bases, with 8 bases between the two germline ends. The CDR3 DNA sequence: TGTGCCAGCAGCTTAAACGGAGGGACTAATGAAAAACTGTTTTTT. Its protein product is CASSLNGGTNEKLFF.

The CDR3 DNA follows: TGTGCCAGCAGGAACCTCGGGCAGCCCCAGCATTTT. Residues: CASRNLGQPQHF. This chain links TRBV6-1 with TRBJ1-5, with no clear D. Germline V CDR1 and CDR2: MNHNS, SASEGT. CDR3 length: 12 amino acids. Trimming pared 6 bases from V and 7 bases from J, leaving 10 bases between.

The J gene is TRBJ1-5, the V gene TRBV19; possible D gene TRBD1, 5 bases. The CDR3 runs to 15 residues. V was clipped by 5 bases and J by 0 bases, with 11 bases between them. CDR1 is LNHDA, CDR2 SQIVND, per germline (reference sequence). This chain's CDR3 is CASSPQGYSNQPQHF. The DNA for the CDR3 is TGTGCCAGTAGTCCCCAGGGCTATAGCAATCAGCCCCAGCATTTT.

This sequence joins TRBV2 and TRBJ1-6; D unresolved. The germline V gene encodes CDR1 SNHLY and CDR2 FYNNEI. The CDR3 extends over 14 amino acids. Trimming cost V 7 bases and J 7 bases, with 14 bases left between them. The CDR3 DNA reads TGTGCCAGCACCTCCCATGCGGGGAATTCACCCCTCCACTTT. Translating gives CASTSHAGNSPLHF.

The chain is built from TRBV18 and TRBJ1-6; D not resolved. CDR1 and CDR2 from the germline V gene are KGHSH and LQKENI. CDR3 length: 15 residues. V gave up 3 bases and J gave up 6 bases, with 12 bases separating them. The CDR3 nucleotides are TGTGCCAGCTCACCGACGACACGTATTAATTCACCCCTCCACTTT. It translates to CASSPTTRINSPLHF.

The V gene is TRBV19, the J gene TRBJ1-4; TRBD1 might be the D (6 bases). The CDR3 runs to 15 residues. Germline CDR1 is LNHDA and CDR2 is SQIVND (reference sequence). The V gene lost 5 bases and the J gene lost 7 bases, with 17 bases spanning the gap. CDR3 protein: CASSLLQGVGEKLFF. CDR3 coding DNA: TGTGCCAGTAGTTTATTACAGGGTGTCGGTGAAAAACTGTTTTTT.

The chain links TRBV29-1 to TRBJ1-1; D is unresolved. With 0 bases removed from V and 1 base from J, the gap between germline ends came to 6 bases. In germline, CDR1 is SQVTM, CDR2 ANQGSEA. This CDR3 has 13 amino acids. The CDR3 region has the DNA TGCAGCGTTGAAGAAGTACAGAACACTGAAGCTTTCTTT. Translating gives CSVEEVQNTEAFF.

This chain connects TRBV28 to TRBJ1-5; D perhaps matches TRBD1 (5 bases). Germline V gene data show CDR1 as MDHEN and CDR2 as SYDVKM. This CDR3 spans 15 amino acids. Trimming left V 5 bases short and J 5 bases short, with 16 bases between. Written as DNA, the CDR3 is TGTGCCAGCAGTCCCGCGTTGGGAGGGGATCAGCCCCAGCATTTT. Its protein is CASSPALGGDQPQHF.

This chain joins TRBV10-2 and TRBJ2-7; possible D gene TRBD1, 5 bases. Trimming cost V 6 bases and J 6 bases, with 27 bases left between them. Germline V gene data show CDR1 as WSHSY and CDR2 as SAAADI. This CDR3 is 17 amino acids long. Written as DNA, the CDR3 is TGCGCCAGCAGCGGAGCTTTTGGCACCCCAGGGTTTGGCGAGCAGTACTTC. Its protein is CASSGAFGTPGFGEQYF.

The CDR3 is CASIFRGHWTIRKAFF. DNA of the CDR3: TGTGCCAGTATTTTCAGGGGGCATTGGACGATAAGGAAAGCTTTCTTT. The V and J genes are TRBV28 and TRBJ1-1; 8 bases match TRBD1. Germline V gives CDR1 MDHEN, CDR2 SYDVKM. The length of the CDR3 is 16 residues. V shed 9 bases and J 9 bases; nucleotides not matched to a gene: 21.

V and J are TRBV29-1 and TRBJ1-1; no reliable D call. The germline V gene has CDR1 SQVTM and CDR2 ANQGSEA. V was shortened by 5 bases and J by 6 bases, with 13 bases between the two germline ends. The CDR3 totals 12 residues. This chain's CDR3 is CSVSNGSPEAFF. CDR3 bases: TGCAGCGTTTCGAACGGGAGTCCTGAAGCTTTCTTT.

This rearrangement joins TRBV6-1 to TRBJ1-2; no clear D gene. Trimming stripped 0 bases from V and 0 bases from J, with 11 bases between. Germline lookup yields CDR1 MNHNS and CDR2 SASEGT. The CDR3 has 16 amino acids. The CDR3, as DNA: TGTGCCAGCAGTGAAGCGGTCATCATGGCTAACTATGGCTACACCTTC. Translated: CASSEAVIMANYGYTF.

This chain connects TRBV10-3 to TRBJ2-3; D possibly corresponds to TRBD1 (5 bases). Germline loops: CDR1 ENHRY, CDR2 SYGVKD. Trimming took 8 bases from V and 1 from J, leaving 10 bases between them. This CDR3 spans 13 amino acids. The CDR3 nucleotides are TGTGCCATCCGGGCACAGGGCACAGATACGCAGTATTTT. It specifies CAIRAQGTDTQYF.

The chain combines TRBV6-1 with TRBJ2-5, with no clear D. CDR1 MNHNS and CDR2 SASEGT come from the germline V gene. This CDR3 spans 14 amino acids. The V end lost 6 bases, the J end lost 9 bases, and 20 bases lay between the germline ends. CDR3 sequence (DNA): TGTGCCAGCAGGGCTGGACCGGGCATATCGGCCCAGTACTTC. Its translation is CASRAGPGISAQYF.

Only a few counts were recorded for this clone. V is TRBV7-8 and J is TRBJ2-7; a possible D gene is TRBD2 (6 bases). V lost 6 bases to trimming and J lost 4 bases, with 16 bases between them. CDR1 and CDR2 from the germline V gene are SGHVS and FQNEAQ. This CDR3 has 14 amino acids. In DNA form, the CDR3 reads TGTGCCAGCAGATTGGGGGGTAATTCTTACGAGCAGTACTTC. Protein product: CASRLGGNSYEQYF.

The chain recombines TRBV7-9 with TRBJ1-5, with D perhaps TRBD1 (6 bases). Per germline, CDR1 SEHNR and CDR2 FQNEAQ (reference sequence). The CDR3 length is 12 residues. Trimming stripped 4 bases from V and 9 bases from J, with 10 bases between. In DNA form, the CDR3 reads TGTGCCAGCAGCTCCGAGGGGGTGCCCCAGCATTTT. Protein: CASSSEGVPQHF.

For the CDR3, the DNA is TGTGCCAGCAGCGGAGCGAACACCGGGGAGCTGTTTTTT. It encodes CASSGANTGELFF. The chain links TRBV9 to TRBJ2-2; D call uncertain. Trimming cost V 3 bases and J 0 bases, with 3 bases left between them. CDR3 length equals 13 residues. Germline V gene lookup returns CDR1 SGDLS and CDR2 YYNGEE. Drawing the rest from reference TRBV9 and TRBJ2-2, the complete variable domain is DSGVTQTPKHLITATGQRVTLRCSPRSGDLSVYWYQQSLDQGLQFLIQYYNGEERAKGNILERFSAQQFPDLHSELNLSSLELGDSALYFCASSGANTGELFFGEGSRLTVL.

The chain is built from TRBV7-3 and TRBJ2-5; D possibly uses TRBD1 or TRBD2 (5 bases each). The CDR3 is made up of 13 amino acids. CDR1 is SGHTA and CDR2 is FQGTGA in the germline V gene. V lost 3 bases to trimming and J lost 5 bases, with 10 bases between them. CDR3 sequence: CASSLGPRETQYF. The CDR3 DNA sequence: TGTGCCAGCAGCTTGGGACCCAGGGAGACCCAGTACTTC.

CDR3 sequence: CASSLLARNIQYF. CDR3 nucleotide sequence: TGTGCCAGCAGCTTGCTGGCTAGAAACATTCAGTACTTC. This chain joins TRBV5-6 and TRBJ2-4; no firm D call. CDR1 and CDR2 from the germline V gene are SGHDT and YYEEEE. Between the trimmed V and J ends, which lost 1 base and 6 bases, there was a span of 8 bases. The CDR3 has 13 amino acids.

The chain carries TRBV4-2 and TRBJ2-2; D might be TRBD1 (5 bases). Per germline, CDR1 LGHNA and CDR2 YNFKEQ. Between the trimmed V and J ends, which lost 4 bases and 0 bases, there was a span of 27 bases. CDR3 length: 21 amino acids. Here the CDR3 reads CASSPSHLPGASSANTGELFF. The CDR3 DNA reads TGTGCCAGCAGCCCATCTCATCTCCCTGGGGCTTCTTCGGCGAACACCGGGGAGCTGTTTTTT.

The CDR3 DNA reads as TGTGCCAGCAGCTTTCTTCTGGACAGAGATACGCAGTATTTT. This encodes CASSFLLDRDTQYF. The V and J genes are TRBV7-9 and TRBJ2-3; D possibly corresponds to TRBD1 (6 bases). Trimming took off 3 bases at V and 5 bases at J, with 12 bases between the two ends. Germline CDR1 SEHNR, CDR2 FQNEAQ (reference sequence). CDR3 length equals 14 residues.

This clone was seen more than once but under ten times. This chain's CDR3 is CASKRAGTEAFF. Written as DNA, the CDR3 is TGTGCCAGCAAAAGGGCGGGGACTGAAGCTTTCTTT. The V gene is TRBV27, the J gene TRBJ1-1, with unresolved D. The length of the CDR3 is 12 residues. Per the germline V gene, CDR1 is MNHEY and CDR2 is SMNVEV (reference sequence). The V end was cut by 7 bases, the J end by 5 bases, with 11 bases between.

The chain recombines TRBV7-3 with TRBJ1-1; D not certain. Trimming cost V 4 bases and J 1 base, with 7 bases left between them. Germline CDR1 reads SGHTA; CDR2 reads FQGTGA. The CDR3 is 13 amino acids. Here the CDR3 reads CASSYVQNTEAFF. CDR3 in DNA: TGTGCCAGCAGCTACGTCCAGAACACTGAAGCTTTCTTT.

This clone was detected once. V and J are TRBV28 and TRBJ1-6, with 7 bases fitting TRBD1. Trimming at V came to 7 bases and at J to 7 bases, leaving 16 bases not matched to a gene. The CDR3 spans 17 residues. Germline CDR1 is MDHEN and CDR2 is SYDVKM. CDR3 loop: CASTTRQGGFRNSPLHF. The CDR3 DNA follows: TGTGCCAGCACCACCCGCCAGGGGGGGTTTCGGAATTCACCCCTCCACTTT.

The chain combines TRBV9 with TRBJ1-3; TRBD1 might be the D (6 bases). There are 16 residues in the CDR3. Germline CDR1 SGDLS, CDR2 YYNGEE. V dropped 5 bases and J dropped 2 bases, with 17 bases sitting between them. This chain's CDR3 is CASSPVRGLAGNTIYF. The CDR3 DNA sequence: TGTGCCAGCAGTCCCGTCCGGGGGCTCGCTGGAAACACCATATATTTT.

V is TRBV18 and J is TRBJ2-3; the match to TRBD1 covers 9 bases. This CDR3 region has 17 residues. Trimming took 3 bases from V and 2 from J; bases not matched to a gene: 9. Germline loops: CDR1 KGHSH, CDR2 LQKENI. In DNA, the CDR3 is TGTGCCAGCTCACCCTACAGGGGGCCCCCTTACACAGATACGCAGTATTTT. Translating it yields CASSPYRGPPYTDTQYF.